These 4 T cell receptor beta chains came from one sample sequenced in a study of CD4+ T cells in melanoma. Sequencing was performed with immunoSEQ multiplex PCR; in TCRdb, only in-frame clones are kept and a portion is missing. Of around 110,000 clones detected, around 92% appear once; the ten largest clones hold about 3.3%. The sample comprised peripheral blood. These receptors were taken from a human donor with melanoma.

Here the CDR3 reads CASSFSTTDTQYF. In DNA, the CDR3 is TGTGCCAGCAGCTTTTCGACCACAGATACGCAGTATTTT. V usage is TRBV7-2 and J usage is TRBJ2-3; D remains ambiguous. Germline-derived CDR1 and CDR2 are SGHTA and FQGNSA. V lost 3 bases and J lost 2, with 6 bases in between. CDR3 length: 13 residues.

This sequence joins TRBV7-3 and TRBJ2-5; 8 nucleotides line up with TRBD2. Per germline, CDR1 SGHTA and CDR2 FQGTGA. V lost 6 bases and J lost 2; bases outside the gene matches: 11. The length of the CDR3 is 16 residues. The CDR3 region is CASRPTGTRQQETQYF. CDR3 coding DNA: TGTGCCAGCAGACCGACCGGGACTAGGCAACAAGAGACCCAGTACTTC.

The chain has TRBV19 and TRBJ1-4; 9 bases are shared with TRBD1. The CDR3 loop spans 14 amino acids. Germline V lookup: CDR1 LNHDA, CDR2 SQIVND (reference sequence). The V and J ends lost 8 bases and 4 bases, in that order; junction bases with no gene match: 5. The chain's CDR3 is CASRWTGVNEKLFF. The CDR3 DNA reads as TGTGCCAGTCGGTGGACAGGGGTTAATGAAAAACTGTTTTTT.

This clone was detected a few times. The genes are TRBV30 and TRBJ1-5; possibly TRBD1 for D (6 bases). The CDR3 contains 12 residues. The germline V gene encodes CDR1 GTSNPN and CDR2 SVGIG (reference sequence). Trimming removed 5 bases from V and 11 bases from J, with 16 bases in between. The CDR3 DNA reads as TGTGCCTGGGAGACCTACGGGGGCTCCCAGCATTTT. Its translation is CAWETYGGSQHF.